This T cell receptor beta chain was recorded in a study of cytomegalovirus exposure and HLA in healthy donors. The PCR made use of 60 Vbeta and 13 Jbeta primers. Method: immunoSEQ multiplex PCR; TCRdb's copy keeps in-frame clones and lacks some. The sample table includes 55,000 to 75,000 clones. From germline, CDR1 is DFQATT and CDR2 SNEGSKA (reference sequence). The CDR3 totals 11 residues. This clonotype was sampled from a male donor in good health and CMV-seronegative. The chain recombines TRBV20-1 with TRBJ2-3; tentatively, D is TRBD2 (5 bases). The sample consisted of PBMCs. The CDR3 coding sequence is TGCAAAGCGGACAGCACAGATACGCAGTATTTT. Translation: CKADSTDTQYF.